These 9 T cell receptor beta chains were all obtained from the same sample, sequenced in a study of liver allograft versus peripheral blood T cells. The wider study: Peripheral blood of the recipients supplied T cell receptor repertoires that were compared with those in transplanted livers.

TCRdb fed the reads into MiXCR, producing one record per CDR3 protein. The data show under 15,000 distinct CDR3 sequences, 28% seen once. These receptors all stem from a human patient who had a liver transplant. Some T cells may possibly be graft donor cells.

The chain employs TRBV19 and TRBJ2-7; 10 positions agree with TRBD1. CDR3 length: 13 residues. The ends lost 5 bases at V and 6 bases at J; junction bases unmatched: 4. CDR1 is LNHDA, CDR2 SQIVND, per germline (reference sequence). Here the CDR3 DNA reads TGTGCCAGTAGTGCGGGACAGGGGTTCGAGCAGTACTTC. Amino acids: CASSAGQGFEQYF.

This clonotype has more than one count but fewer than ten. The chain links TRBV28 to TRBJ1-2, with a tentative D call TRBD1 (6 bases). The germline V and J ends were trimmed by 6 bases and 2 bases, with 10 bases remaining between them. CDR3 length equals 13 residues. Germline lookup yields CDR1 MDHEN and CDR2 SYDVKM. The DNA for the CDR3 is TGTGCCAGCAGACCACAGGGCAACTATGGCTACACCTTC. Its translation: CASRPQGNYGYTF.

The chain links TRBV12-3 or TRBV12-4 to TRBJ1-2; unclear D gene. Trimming cost V 6 bases and J 0 bases, with 5 bases left between them. The CDR3 is 12 amino acids. In DNA form, the CDR3 reads TGTGCCAGCAGCCTCTCTAACTATGGCTACACCTTC. Amino acids: CASSLSNYGYTF.

This sequence joins TRBV28 and TRBJ2-1; D remains unclear. The germline gives CDR1 MDHEN, CDR2 SYDVKM. This CDR3 has 15 residues. V lost 5 bases and J lost 5, with 16 bases in between. CDR3 region: CASSHHLSSNNEQFF. DNA of the CDR3: TGTGCCAGCAGTCACCACTTATCCAGTAACAATGAGCAGTTCTTC.

This clonotype was seen a handful of times. CDR3 residues: CSAGGMSGAMRSYEQYF. In nucleotides, the CDR3 is TGCAGTGCTGGGGGGATGTCGGGGGCGATGAGGTCCTACGAGCAGTACTTC. The V gene is TRBV20-1, the J gene TRBJ2-7, with D tentatively TRBD1 or TRBD2 (6 bases each). Trimming took 5 bases from V and 1 from J, leaving 24 bases between them. Germline values: CDR1 DFQATT, CDR2 SNEGSKA (reference sequence). CDR3 length: 17 residues.

In its sample, this clonotype was seen a few times. The chain joins TRBV19 to TRBJ1-5, with a weak D call TRBD1 (6 bases). Trimming cost V 7 bases and J 6 bases, with 22 bases left between them. The CDR3 sequence is 16 residues long. Per the germline V gene, CDR1 is LNHDA and CDR2 is SQIVND (reference sequence). The CDR3 reads CASTSGTPLSGQPQHF. CDR3 in DNA: TGTGCCAGTACCTCCGGGACACCATTATCTGGTCAGCCCCAGCATTTT.

This clonotype has at least ten counts. This chain links TRBV10-3 with TRBJ1-6; possible D gene TRBD1, 5 bases. Per the germline V gene, CDR1 is ENHRY and CDR2 is SYGVKD. The CDR3 sequence is 14 residues long. Trimming removed 0 bases from V and 9 bases from J, with 9 bases in between. The CDR3 region is CAISESKGRSPLHF. CDR3 bases: TGTGCCATCAGTGAGTCTAAGGGGCGTTCACCCCTCCACTTT.

The chain has TRBV6-1 and TRBJ2-5, with D possibly called TRBD1 or TRBD2 (6 bases each). V was cut by 2 bases and J by 5 bases, with 12 bases left in between. The CDR3 loop spans 14 amino acids. CDR1 and CDR2 from the germline V gene are MNHNS and SASEGT. For the CDR3, the DNA is TGTGCCAGCAGTGAACTGGGGGGCGGGGAGACCCAGTACTTC. Residues: CASSELGGGETQYF.

The chain joins TRBV5-6 to TRBJ2-7, with D hard to call. The CDR3 covers 14 residues. Germline V CDR1 and CDR2: SGHDT, YYEEEE. Trimming left V 4 bases short and J 3 bases short, with 14 bases between. Here the CDR3 DNA reads TGTGCCAGCAGCGTGCAGCCCTGGGGCTACGAGCAGTACTTC. Translating it yields CASSVQPWGYEQYF.